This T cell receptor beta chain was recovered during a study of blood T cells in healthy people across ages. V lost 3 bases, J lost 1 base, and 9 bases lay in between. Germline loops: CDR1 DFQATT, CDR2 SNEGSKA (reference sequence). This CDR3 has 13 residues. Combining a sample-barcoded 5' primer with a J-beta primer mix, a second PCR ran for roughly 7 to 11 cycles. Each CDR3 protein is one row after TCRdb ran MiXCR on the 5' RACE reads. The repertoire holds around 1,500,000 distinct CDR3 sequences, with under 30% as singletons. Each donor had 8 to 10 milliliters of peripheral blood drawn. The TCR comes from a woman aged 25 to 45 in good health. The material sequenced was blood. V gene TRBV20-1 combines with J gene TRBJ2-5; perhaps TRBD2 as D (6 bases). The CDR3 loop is CSASRGIQETQYF. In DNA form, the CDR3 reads TGCAGTGCTAGCCGGGGGATCCAAGAGACCCAGTACTTC.